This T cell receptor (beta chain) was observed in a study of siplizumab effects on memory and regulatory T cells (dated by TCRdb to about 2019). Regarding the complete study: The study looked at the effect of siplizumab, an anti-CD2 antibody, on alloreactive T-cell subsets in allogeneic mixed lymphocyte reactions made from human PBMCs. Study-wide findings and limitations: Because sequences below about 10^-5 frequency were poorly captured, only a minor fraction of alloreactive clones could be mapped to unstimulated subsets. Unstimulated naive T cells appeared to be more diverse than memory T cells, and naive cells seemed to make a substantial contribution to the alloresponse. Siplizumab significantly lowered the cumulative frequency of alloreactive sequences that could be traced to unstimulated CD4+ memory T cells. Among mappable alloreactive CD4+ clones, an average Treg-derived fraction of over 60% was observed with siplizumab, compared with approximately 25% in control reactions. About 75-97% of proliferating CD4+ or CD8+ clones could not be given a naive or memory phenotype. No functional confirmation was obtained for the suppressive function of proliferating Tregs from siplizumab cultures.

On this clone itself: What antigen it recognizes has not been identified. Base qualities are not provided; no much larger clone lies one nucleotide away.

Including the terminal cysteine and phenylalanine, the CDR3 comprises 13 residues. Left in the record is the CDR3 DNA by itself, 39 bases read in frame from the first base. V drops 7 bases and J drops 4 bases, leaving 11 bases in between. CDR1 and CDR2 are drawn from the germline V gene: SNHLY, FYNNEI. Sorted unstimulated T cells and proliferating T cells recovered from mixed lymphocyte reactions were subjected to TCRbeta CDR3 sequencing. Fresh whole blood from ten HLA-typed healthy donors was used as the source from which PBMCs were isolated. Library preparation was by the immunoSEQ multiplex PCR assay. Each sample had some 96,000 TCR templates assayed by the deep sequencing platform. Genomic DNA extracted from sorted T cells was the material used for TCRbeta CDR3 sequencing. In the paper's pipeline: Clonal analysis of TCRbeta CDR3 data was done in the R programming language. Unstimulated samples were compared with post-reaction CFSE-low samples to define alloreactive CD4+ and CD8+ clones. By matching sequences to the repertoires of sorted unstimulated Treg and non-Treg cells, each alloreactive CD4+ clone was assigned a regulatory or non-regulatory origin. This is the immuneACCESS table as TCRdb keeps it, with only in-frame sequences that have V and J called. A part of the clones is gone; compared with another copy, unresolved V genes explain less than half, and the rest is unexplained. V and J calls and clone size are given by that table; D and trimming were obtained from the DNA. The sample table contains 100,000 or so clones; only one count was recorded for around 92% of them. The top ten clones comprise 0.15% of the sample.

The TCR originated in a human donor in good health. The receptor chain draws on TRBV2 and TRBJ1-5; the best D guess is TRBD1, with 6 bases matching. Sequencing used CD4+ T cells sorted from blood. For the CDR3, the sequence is CASKGQQNQPQHF. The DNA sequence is TGTGCCAGCAAAGGACAGCAGAATCAGCCCCAGCATTTT.